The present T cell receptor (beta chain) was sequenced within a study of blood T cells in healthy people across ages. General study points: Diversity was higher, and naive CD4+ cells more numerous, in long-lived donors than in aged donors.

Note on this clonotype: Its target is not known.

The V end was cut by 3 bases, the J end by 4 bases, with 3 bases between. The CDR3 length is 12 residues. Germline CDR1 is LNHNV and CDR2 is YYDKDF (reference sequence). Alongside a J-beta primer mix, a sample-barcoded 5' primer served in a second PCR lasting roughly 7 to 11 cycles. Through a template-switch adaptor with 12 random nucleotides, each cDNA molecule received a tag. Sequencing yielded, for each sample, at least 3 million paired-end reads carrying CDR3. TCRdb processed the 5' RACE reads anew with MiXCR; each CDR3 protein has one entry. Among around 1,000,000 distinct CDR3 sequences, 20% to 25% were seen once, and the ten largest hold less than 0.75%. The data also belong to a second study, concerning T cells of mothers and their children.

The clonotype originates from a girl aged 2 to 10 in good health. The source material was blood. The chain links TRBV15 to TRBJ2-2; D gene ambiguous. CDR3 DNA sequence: TGTGCCACCAGCAGGAGCACCGGGGAGCTGTTTTTT. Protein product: CATSRSTGELFF.